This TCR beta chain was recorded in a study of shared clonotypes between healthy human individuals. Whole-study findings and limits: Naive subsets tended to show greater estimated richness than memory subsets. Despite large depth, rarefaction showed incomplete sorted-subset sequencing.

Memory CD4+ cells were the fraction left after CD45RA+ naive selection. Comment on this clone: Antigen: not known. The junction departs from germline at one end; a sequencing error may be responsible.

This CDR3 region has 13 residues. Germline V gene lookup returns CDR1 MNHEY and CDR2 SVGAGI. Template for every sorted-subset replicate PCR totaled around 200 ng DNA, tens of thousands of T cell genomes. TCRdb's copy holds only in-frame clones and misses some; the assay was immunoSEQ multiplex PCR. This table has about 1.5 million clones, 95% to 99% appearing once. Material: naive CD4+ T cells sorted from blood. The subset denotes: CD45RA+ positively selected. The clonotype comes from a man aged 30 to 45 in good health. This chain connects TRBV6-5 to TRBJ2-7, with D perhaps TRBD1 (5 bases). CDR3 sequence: CASRTSNTYEQYF. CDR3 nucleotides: TGTGCTAGCAGGACAAGCAACACCTACGAGCAGTACTTC.